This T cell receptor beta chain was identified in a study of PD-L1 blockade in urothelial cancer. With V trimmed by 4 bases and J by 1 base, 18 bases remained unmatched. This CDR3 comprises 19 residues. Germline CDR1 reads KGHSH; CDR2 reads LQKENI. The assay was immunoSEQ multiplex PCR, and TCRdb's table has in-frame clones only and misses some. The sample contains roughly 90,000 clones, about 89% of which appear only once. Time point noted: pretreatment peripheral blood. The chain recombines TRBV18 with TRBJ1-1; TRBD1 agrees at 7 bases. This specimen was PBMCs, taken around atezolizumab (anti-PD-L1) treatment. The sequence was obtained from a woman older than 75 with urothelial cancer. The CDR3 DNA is TGTGCCAGCTCACGACTACTACAGGGGCGCCCCTCTGGGAACACTGAAGCTTTCTTT. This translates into CASSRLLQGRPSGNTEAFF.